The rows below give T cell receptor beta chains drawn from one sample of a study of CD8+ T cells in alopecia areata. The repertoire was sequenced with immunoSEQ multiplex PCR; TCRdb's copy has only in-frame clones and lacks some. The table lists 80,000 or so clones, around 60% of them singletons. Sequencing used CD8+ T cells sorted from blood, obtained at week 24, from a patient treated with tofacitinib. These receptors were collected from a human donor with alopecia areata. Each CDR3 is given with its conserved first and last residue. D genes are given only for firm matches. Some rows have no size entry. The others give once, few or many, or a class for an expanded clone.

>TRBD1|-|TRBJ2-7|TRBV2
CASSVFQGDYEQYF
TGTGCCAGCAGTGTTTTCCAGGGGGACTACGAGCAGTACTTC
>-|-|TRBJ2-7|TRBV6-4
CASSDGGPSYEQYF
TGTGCCAGCAGTGATGGAGGGCCGAGTTACGAGCAGTACTTC
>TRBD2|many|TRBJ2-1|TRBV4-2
CASSLGLAGDYNEQFF
TGTGCCAGCAGCCTCGGACTAGCGGGGGACTACAATGAGCAGTTCTTC
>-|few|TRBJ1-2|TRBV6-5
CASSYGSASNYGYTF
TGTGCCAGCAGTTACGGGAGTGCGTCTAACTATGGCTACACCTTC
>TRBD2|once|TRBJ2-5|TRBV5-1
CASSFPRGGQETQYF
TGCGCCAGCAGCTTTCCCCGGGGGGGCCAAGAGACCCAGTACTTC
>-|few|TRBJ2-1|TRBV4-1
CASSQGVLTDQWQFF
TGCGCCAGCAGCCAAGGGGTCCTGACAGACCAGTGGCAGTTCTTC
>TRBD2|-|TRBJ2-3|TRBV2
CASSRLAEYSTDTQYF
TGTGCCAGCAGTCGCCTAGCGGAATATAGCACAGATACGCAGTATTTT
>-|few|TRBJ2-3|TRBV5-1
CASSQDGAYTDTQYF
TGCGCCAGCAGCCAAGACGGGGCGTACACAGATACGCAGTATTTT
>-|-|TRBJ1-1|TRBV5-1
CASSLGTGLNTEAFF
TGCGCCAGCAGCTTGGGCACAGGGCTGAACACTGAAGCTTTCTTT
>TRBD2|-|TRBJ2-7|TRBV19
CASSAGTSGYEQYF
TGTGCCAGTAGTGCCGGGACTAGCGGCTACGAGCAGTACTTC
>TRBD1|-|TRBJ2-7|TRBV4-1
CASSQGQGAQEQYF
TGCGCCAGCAGCCAGGGACAGGGGGCTCAAGAGCAGTACTTC
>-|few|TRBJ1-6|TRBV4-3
CASSQASSYNSPLHF
TGCGCCAGCAGCCAAGCGAGCTCCTATAATTCACCCCTCCACTTT
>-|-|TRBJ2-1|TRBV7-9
CASSPLGGGWDEQFF
TGTGCCAGCAGCCCACTAGGTGGGGGCTGGGATGAGCAGTTCTTC
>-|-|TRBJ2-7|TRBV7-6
CASSQGAGGPYEQYF
TGTGCCAGCAGCCAGGGGGCGGGAGGGCCTTACGAGCAGTACTTC
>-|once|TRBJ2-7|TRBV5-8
CASSLTLRGYEQYF
TGTGCCAGCAGCTTGACGCTAAGGGGTTACGAGCAGTACTTC
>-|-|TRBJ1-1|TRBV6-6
CASSNPGQNTEAFF
TGTGCCAGCAGTAACCCGGGACAGAACACTGAAGCTTTCTTT
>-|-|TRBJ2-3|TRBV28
CASSLSVTSTDTQYF
TGTGCCAGCAGTTTATCAGTTACTAGCACAGATACGCAGTATTTT
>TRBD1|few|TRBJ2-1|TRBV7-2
CASRSGQGIGNEQFF
TGTGCCAGCAGGTCGGGACAGGGCATCGGCAATGAGCAGTTCTTC
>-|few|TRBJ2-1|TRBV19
CASGDNEQFF
TGTGCCAGTGGTGACAATGAGCAGTTCTTC
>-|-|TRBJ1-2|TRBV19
CASSISSTNYGYTF
TGTGCCAGTAGTATTAGCTCAACTAACTATGGCTACACCTTC
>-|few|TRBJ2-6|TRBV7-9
CASTDTGFGANVLTF
TGTGCCAGCACCGACACAGGGTTTGGGGCCAACGTCCTGACTTTC
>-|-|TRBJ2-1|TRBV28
CASSYLASSYNEQFF
TGTGCCAGCAGCTACCTAGCGAGCTCCTACAATGAGCAGTTCTTC
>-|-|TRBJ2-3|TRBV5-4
CASSLRTDTQYF
TGTGCCAGCAGCTTAAGGACAGATACGCAGTATTTT
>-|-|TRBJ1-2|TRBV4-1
CASSQPGTFNYGYTF
TGCGCCAGCAGCCAACCTGGGACATTTAACTATGGCTACACCTTC
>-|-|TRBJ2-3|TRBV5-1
CASSRPSSTDTQYF
TGCGCCAGCAGCCGGCCCTCTAGCACAGATACGCAGTATTTT
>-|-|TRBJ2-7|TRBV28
CASSLYRVPYEQYF
TGTGCCAGCAGTTTATACAGGGTCCCCTACGAGCAGTACTTC
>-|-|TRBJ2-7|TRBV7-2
CASSFQGLYEQYF
TGTGCCAGCAGCTTCCAGGGGCTCTACGAGCAGTACTTC
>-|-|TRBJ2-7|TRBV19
CASRGRGSNEQYF
TGTGCCAGTAGGGGTCGGGGTTCCAACGAGCAGTACTTC
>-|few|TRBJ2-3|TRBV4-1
CASSQGWDSTDTQYF
TGCGCCAGCAGCCAAGGTTGGGACAGCACAGATACGCAGTATTTT
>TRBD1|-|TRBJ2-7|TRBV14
CASSPTGPSYEQYF
TGTGCCAGCAGCCCGACAGGGCCCTCCTACGAGCAGTACTTC
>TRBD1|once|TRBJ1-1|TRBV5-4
CASSLGQGLDTEAFF
TGTGCCAGCAGCTTAGGACAGGGATTGGACACTGAAGCTTTCTTT
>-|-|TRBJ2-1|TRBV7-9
CATFNEQFF
TGTGCCACATTCAATGAGCAGTTCTTC
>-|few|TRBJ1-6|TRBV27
CASSLLGNRPLHF
TGTGCCAGCAGTTTATTGGGGAATCGACCCCTCCACTTT
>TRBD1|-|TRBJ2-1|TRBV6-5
CASSIQGATEQFF
TGTGCCAGCAGCATACAGGGGGCTACTGAGCAGTTCTTC
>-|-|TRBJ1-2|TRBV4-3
CASSQERGNYGYTF
TGCGCCAGCAGCCAAGAAAGGGGGAACTATGGCTACACCTTC
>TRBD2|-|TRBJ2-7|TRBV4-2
CASSQALGLAGATYEQYF
TGTGCCAGCAGCCAGGCTCTTGGACTAGCGGGGGCCACCTACGAGCAGTACTTC
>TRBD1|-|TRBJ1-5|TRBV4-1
CASREETGDNQPQHF
TGCGCCAGCAGAGAGGAGACAGGGGACAATCAGCCCCAGCATTTT
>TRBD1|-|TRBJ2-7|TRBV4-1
CASSQSGTGDSEQYF
TGCGCCAGCAGCCAATCCGGGACAGGGGACTCCGAGCAGTACTTC
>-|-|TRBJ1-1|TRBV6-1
CASSLRDGDTEAFF
TGTGCCAGCAGTCTCCGGGACGGCGACACTGAAGCTTTCTTT
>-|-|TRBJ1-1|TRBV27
CVGGFGTEAFF
TGTGTGGGGGGTTTCGGCACTGAAGCTTTCTTT
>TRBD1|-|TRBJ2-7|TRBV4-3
CASPTPKEERQGAYEQYF
TGCGCCAGCCCAACCCCCAAGGAAGAGAGACAGGGGGCCTACGAGCAGTACTTC
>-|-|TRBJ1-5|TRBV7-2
CASTTGFSNQPQHF
TGTGCCAGCACCACAGGGTTTAGCAATCAGCCCCAGCATTTT
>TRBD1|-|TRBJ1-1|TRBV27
CASSLSHRGFEAFF
TGTGCCAGCAGTTTATCGCACAGGGGATTTGAAGCTTTCTTT
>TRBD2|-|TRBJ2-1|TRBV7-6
CASSGEGLGVVEQFF
TGTGCCAGCAGCGGTGAGGGACTAGGTGTTGTTGAGCAGTTCTTC
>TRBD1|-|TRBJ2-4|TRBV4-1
CASSQARAGGASKNIQYF
TGCGCCAGCAGCCAAGCCAGGGCAGGGGGCGCTTCCAAAAACATTCAGTACTTC
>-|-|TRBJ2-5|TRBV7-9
CASSPEVDSDRAQYF
TGTGCCAGCAGCCCAGAGGTGGACAGTGATAGGGCCCAGTACTTC
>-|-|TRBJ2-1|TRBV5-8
CASSQVRVEPNEQFF
TGTGCCAGCAGCCAAGTGAGAGTAGAGCCCAATGAGCAGTTCTTC
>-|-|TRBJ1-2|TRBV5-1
CASSPTRQMAGYGYTF
TGCGCCAGCAGCCCTACCCGACAGATGGCGGGGTATGGCTACACCTTC
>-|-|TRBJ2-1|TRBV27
CASSPPRGEQFF
TGTGCCAGCAGTCCCCCAAGGGGTGAGCAGTTCTTC